Following are 5 T cell receptor delta chains from one sample sequenced in a study of γδ T cells in repeated Plasmodium falciparum infection. Bulk repertoires came from Vgamma9/Vdelta2+ or Vdelta2-negative gammadelta T cells flow-sorted from PBMC. TCRdb fed the multiplex PCR reads to CATT. The sample contains about 89,000 delta-chain clones, around 1.4% of which appear only once. The sample was gamma-delta T cells from blood. The receptor source for this set is a pool of human donors (malaria-infected and uninfected, not separated).

This clone was recorded a few times. This likely traces to a read error, being one base from a far larger clone. At the DNA level, this CDR3 is encoded by other sequences in the same sample as well. This chain links TRDV1 with TRDJ1, with 8 bases identical to TRDD3. The J gene, absent from TCRdb, was called here by matching the DNA to germline. This CDR3 has 19 amino acids. Germline V lookup: CDR1 TSWWSYY, CDR2 QGS. CDR3: CALGKGMGFPRYWGEVLIF. Written as DNA, the CDR3 is TGCGCTCTTGGGAAAGGGATGGGGTTCCCACGATACTGGGGGGAAGTACTCATCTTT.

This clone was found many times. A far more abundant clone sits one base away, making this likely a read error. In the same sample, other DNA sequences code for this CDR3. The V gene is TRDV2, the J gene TRDJ3; TRDD3 matches 8 bases. CDR1 and CDR2 (germline): GEAIGNYY, EKD. CDR3 length: 19 residues. CDR3 DNA sequence: TGTGCCTGTGACACTGGGGGATTCGGGAGCTCCTGGGACACCCGACAGATGTTCTTC. This sequence encodes CACDTGGFGSSWDTRQMFF.

This clone rates as medium-sized. The sample holds other DNA sequences that translate to the same CDR3. The chain has TRDV1 and TRDJ1; 7 nucleotides agree with TRDD2. Losses at the gene ends were 0 bases for V and 0 bases for J; bases not matched to a gene: 28. The CDR3 length is 24 residues. Per germline, CDR1 TSWWSYY and CDR2 QGS. The DNA of the CDR3 is TGTGCTCTTGGGGAACTCAATCTTTCCTACTTACTCCATTACCCCCCCTCGTACACCGATAAACTCATCTTT. Its protein is CALGELNLSYLLHYPPSYTDKLIF.

In this sample, this clone turned up a few times. A read error is the likely source, as a far larger clone sits one nucleotide away. The sample carries other DNA sequences with the same CDR3. The rearrangement joins TRDV2 to TRDJ1; perhaps TRDD3 as D (5 bases). No J gene was available from TCRdb, and it was assigned here by a germline match of the DNA. V lost 3 bases, J lost 0 bases, and 25 bases lay in between. Germline CDR1 GEAIGNYY, CDR2 EKD. The length of the CDR3 is 19 residues. The CDR3 loop reads CACDSIGVVTGGYTDKLIF. As DNA, the CDR3 is TGTGCCTGTGACTCCATAGGGGTCGTTACTGGTGGATACACCGATAAACTCATCTTT.

About this clone: A far bigger clonotype differs at one base, so this is likely a read error. Other DNA variants within this sample encode the same CDR3. The chain combines TRDV1 with TRDJ1, with D tentatively TRDD2 (7 bases). Here the J gene was assigned by germline matching of the DNA, as TCRdb has none. The CDR3 length is 19 residues. Germline-derived CDR1 and CDR2 are TSWWSYY and QGS. The CDR3 bases are TGTGCCCTTGGGCCCCGTACACCTTCCTTCTGGGGATACACCGATAAACTCATCTTT. Translated: CALGPRTPSFWGYTDKLIF.